The clone carrying this TCR beta chain turned up a few times. The sample is drawn from a study of blood T cell repertoires in COVID-19. Assay used: immunoSEQ multiplex PCR; TCRdb lists only in-frame clones, some missing. The repertoire has about 64,000 clones, approximately 90% of them found once; the top ten carry 9.5% to 13%. Trimming took 5 bases from V and 2 from J; bases not matched to a gene: 9. The CDR3 covers 16 residues. In germline, CDR1 is MDHEN, CDR2 SYDVKM. The chain has TRBV28 and TRBJ1-3; TRBD1 agrees at 7 bases. The source is a middle-aged woman who had recovered from COVID-19. Sequencing used PBMCs or T cells enriched from blood (not recorded which). CDR3 amino acids: CASSEGAQRPGNTIYF. As DNA, the CDR3 is TGTGCCAGCAGTGAGGGGGCCCAGAGGCCTGGAAACACCATATATTTT.